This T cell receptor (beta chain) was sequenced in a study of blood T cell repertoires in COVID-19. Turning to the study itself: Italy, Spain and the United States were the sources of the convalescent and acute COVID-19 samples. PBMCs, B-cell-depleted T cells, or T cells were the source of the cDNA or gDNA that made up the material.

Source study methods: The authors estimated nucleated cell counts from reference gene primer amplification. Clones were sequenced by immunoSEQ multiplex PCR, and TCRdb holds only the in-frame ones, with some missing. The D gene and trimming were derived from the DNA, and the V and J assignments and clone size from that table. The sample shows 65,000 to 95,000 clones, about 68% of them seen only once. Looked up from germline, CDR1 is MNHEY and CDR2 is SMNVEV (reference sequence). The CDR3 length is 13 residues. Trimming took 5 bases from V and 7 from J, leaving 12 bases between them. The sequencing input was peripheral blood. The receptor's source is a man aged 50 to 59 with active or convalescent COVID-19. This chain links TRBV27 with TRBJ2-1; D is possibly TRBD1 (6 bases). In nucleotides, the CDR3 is TGTGCCAGCAGTAAGGACAGTCAAAATGAGCAGTTCTTC. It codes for CASSKDSQNEQFF.